This paragraph covers one TCR beta chain sequence. Compared with germline, one end of the junction differs, possibly owing to a read error. The CDR3 has 16 amino acids. In germline, CDR1 is KGHSH, CDR2 LQKENI. The sample originates from a study of T-cell reconstitution after alpha-beta-depleted transplantation in children. It was with unique molecular identifiers that the TCRbeta library was prepared. TCRdb recomputed calls from the PCR reads with MiXCR, one row per CDR3 protein. The repertoire holds around 530,000 distinct CDR3 sequences, with 32% as singletons. The TCR sequence derives from a human donor who donated a stem cell graft to a child with aplastic anemia. The input for sequencing was PBMCs from the stem cell graft donor, taken from the stem cell graft. This chain joins TRBV18 and TRBJ1-6; D is unclear. In DNA, the CDR3 is TGTGCCAGCTCACCTAAGGGAGCCTCCTATAACTCACCCCTCCACTTT. Translation gives CASSPKGASYNSPLHF.